This T cell receptor beta chain was sequenced during a study of blood T cell repertoires in COVID-19. On the study more broadly: Samples representing acute and convalescent COVID-19 were sourced from the United States, Italy and Spain. The cDNA or gDNA used as material had been derived from T cells, B-cell-depleted T cells, or PBMCs.

The length of the CDR3 is 13 residues. V lost 6 bases, J lost 8 bases, and 14 bases lay in between. Germline V gene sequence: CDR1 SNHLY, CDR2 FYNNEI. In the study's own analysis: Reference gene primer amplification gave estimated nucleated cell counts. The assay was immunoSEQ multiplex PCR, and TCRdb's table has in-frame clones only and misses some. V, J and clone size reflect that table, while D and trimming were determined from the DNA. The table lists about 80,000 clones, roughly nine tenths of them singletons. The origin of this receptor is a woman aged 50 to 65 in a cohort sampled during active COVID-19. Sample: peripheral blood. The chain combines TRBV2 with TRBJ1-5, with D maybe TRBD1 (5 bases). In nucleotides, the CDR3 is TGTGCCAGCAGGGGTCTTCCGGGGGAGCCCCAGCATTTT. Its protein is CASRGLPGEPQHF.